Listed below are T cell receptor beta chains from one sample, sequenced in a study of cytomegalovirus exposure and HLA in healthy donors. The assay was immunoSEQ multiplex PCR, and TCRdb's table has in-frame clones only and misses some. Altogether under 200,000 clones are present, 70% to 80% being singletons, with the ten largest covering around 2.3%. The source material was PBMCs. The receptors come from a woman aged 45-59 years in good health and CMV-seronegative. Each CDR3 is given with its conserved first and last residue.

V gene	J gene	CDR3 protein
TRBV4-1	TRBJ1-4	CASSGVVGTGGEKLFF
TRBV19	TRBJ2-6	CASSNLGGGRSGANVLTF
TRBV5-6	TRBJ1-2	CASSLAGVGGYTF
TRBV28	TRBJ1-2	CASTPTTRRVGYTF
TRBV7-9	TRBJ1-3	CASSLEGQGGGNTIYF
TRBV5-1	TRBJ2-5	CASSKDKSSTQYF
TRBV28	TRBJ1-2	CTSILDGGSPHGYTF
TRBV30	TRBJ1-2	CAWSVGAGLGYTF
TRBV27	.	CASRPGTRGEQYF
TRBV6-1	TRBJ2-2	CASSEIQDTGELFF
TRBV15	TRBJ2-1	CATSAQGDFDEQFF
TRBV25-1	TRBJ2-4	CASTHGPFQYF
TRBV5-5	TRBJ2-7	CASSSLGLAGDEQYF
TRBV6-4	TRBJ1-1	CASSETDLDTEAFF
TRBV6-5	TRBJ2-1	CASSPGGTQFF
TRBV6-5	TRBJ1-2	CASSYSRINYGYTF
TRBV2	TRBJ1-2	CASLRDRAFYGYTF
TRBV28	TRBJ2-7	CASSSQTRVSEQYF
TRBV2	.	CASRNLGYEQYF
TRBV7-9	TRBJ2-2	CASSLGYLELFF
TRBV7-2	TRBJ1-4	CASSLDRATNEKLFF
TRBV7-2	TRBJ2-2	CASRRQGSYTGELFF
TRBV4-2	TRBJ1-5	CASRGTAGGSNQPQHF
TRBV28	TRBJ1-2	CASSPISPRGRNNYGYTF
TRBV21-1	TRBJ1-5	CASPTRQGDYSNQPQHF
TRBV7-8	TRBJ2-2	CASSLGGGSNTGELFF
TRBV14	TRBJ2-1	CASSQDIPLAGGKNEQFF
TRBV6-5	TRBJ2-7	CASSISQGWEQYF
TRBV18	TRBJ2-3	CASSEGQFTDTQYF
TRBV6-5	TRBJ2-7	CASSPRGSSYEQYF
TRBV5-4	TRBJ2-2	CASSLLGNTGELFF
TRBV29-1	TRBJ1-1	CSARQGSTEAFF
TRBV18	TRBJ1-3	CASSPERTASGNTIYF
TRBV4-3	TRBJ1-2	CASSQRTGGDYGYTF
TRBV29-1	TRBJ2-3	CSVKKGLAGGPPSTDTQYF
TRBV7-2	TRBJ1-4	CASSFPGANEKLFF
TRBV5-6	TRBJ2-7	CASSLLSSGPPEQYF
TRBV9	TRBJ2-1	CASSASGGSYNEQFF
TRBV7-9	TRBJ1-2	CASSPSNYGYTF
TRBV6-1	TRBJ2-1	CASSAQPGTGVNEQFF